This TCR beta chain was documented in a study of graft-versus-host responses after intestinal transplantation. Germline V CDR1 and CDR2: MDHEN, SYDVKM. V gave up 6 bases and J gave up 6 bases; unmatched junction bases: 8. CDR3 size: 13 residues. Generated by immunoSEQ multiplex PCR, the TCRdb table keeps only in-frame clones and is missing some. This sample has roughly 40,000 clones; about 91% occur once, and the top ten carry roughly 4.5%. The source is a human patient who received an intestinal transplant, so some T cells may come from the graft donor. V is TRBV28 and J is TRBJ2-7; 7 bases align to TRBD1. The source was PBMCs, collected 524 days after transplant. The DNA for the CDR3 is TGTGCCAGCAGCGTGACAGGGTTCCGCGAGCAGTACTTC. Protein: CASSVTGFREQYF.